One and the same sample provided the 21 T cell receptor beta chains below, sequenced in a study of shared clonotypes between healthy human individuals. Here immunoSEQ multiplex PCR was the method, and the copy in TCRdb shows in-frame clones only, minus some. This table has around 2.1 million clones, approximately 94% appearing once. Terminally differentiated effector memory CD45RA+ cells were excluded by CCR7 positive selection of CD45RO-negative cells. What was sequenced was naive CD8+ T cells from PBMCs. Receptors originate from a man aged 18-30 years in good health. Some clones in this sample may be carry-over from other donors' samples.

The rearrangement uses TRBV7-9 and TRBJ2-1, with 10 bases identical to TRBD2. V lost 5 bases to trimming and J lost 9 bases; unmatched junction nucleotides: 16. CDR3 size: 17 residues. Germline CDR1 reads SEHNR; CDR2 reads FQNEAQ (reference sequence). In DNA form, the CDR3 reads TGTGCCAGCAGCCCCCCCGTCGCGCTAGCGGGAGCCCCTGAGCAGTTCTTC. Amino acids: CASSPPVALAGAPEQFF.

The chain uses TRBV5-6 and TRBJ1-5; possible D gene TRBD1, 5 bases. Trimming stripped 0 bases from V and 1 base from J, with 8 bases between. The germline CDR1 and CDR2 sequences are SGHDT and YYEEEE. This CDR3 comprises 15 residues. The chain's CDR3 is CASSLAGSSNQPQHF. The CDR3 bases are TGTGCCAGCAGCTTGGCAGGGTCGAGCAATCAGCCCCAGCATTTT. The full variable domain, rest sourced from reference TRBV5-6 and TRBJ1-5, is DAGVTQSPTHLIKTRGQQVTLRCSPKSGHDTVSWYQQALGQGPQFIFQYYEEEERQRGNFPDRFSGHQFPNYSSELNVNALLLGDSALYLCASSLAGSSNQPQHFGDGTRLSIL.

This chain links TRBV28 with TRBJ1-2; D is uncertain. The germline V and J ends were trimmed by 6 bases and 4 bases, with 12 bases remaining between them. Germline loops: CDR1 MDHEN, CDR2 SYDVKM. The CDR3 is 13 amino acids. CDR3 region: CASSLQNSYGYTF. CDR3 bases: TGTGCCAGCAGCTTACAGAATTCCTATGGCTACACCTTC.

The chain carries TRBV4-2 and TRBJ2-5; no definite D call. The V and J ends lost 0 bases and 5 bases respectively, with 10 bases between them. Germline V gene lookup returns CDR1 LGHNA and CDR2 YNFKEQ. The CDR3 consists of 14 residues. The CDR3 spells CASSQEWLGETQYF. The DNA of the CDR3 is TGTGCCAGCAGCCAAGAGTGGCTTGGGGAGACCCAGTACTTC.

This clone was detected a few times. This sample includes further DNA sequences coding for the same CDR3. CDR3 residues: CASSSGTGGYEQYF. In nucleotides, the CDR3 is TGTGCCAGCAGTTCCGGGACAGGGGGCTACGAGCAGTACTTC. The V gene is TRBV7-6, the J gene TRBJ2-7; 11 nucleotides agree with TRBD1. The CDR3 covers 14 residues. With 6 bases clipped from V and 3 bases from J, the junction kept 4 bases outside the gene matches. CDR1 is SGHVS and CDR2 is FNYEAQ in the germline V gene.

The chain joins TRBV6-1 to TRBJ2-5, with D perhaps matching TRBD1 (6 bases). Germline CDR1 is MNHNS and CDR2 is SASEGT. The CDR3 is 15 amino acids. V lost 3 bases and J 4 bases, leaving 15 bases between the germline ends. The CDR3 loop reads CASSEGTTTIETQYF. CDR3 DNA sequence: TGTGCCAGCAGTGAGGGGACAACCACTATAGAGACCCAGTACTTC.

The gene calls are TRBV12-5 and TRBJ2-5, with D possibly matching TRBD1 (6 bases). The ends were cut back, 0 bases at V and 5 bases at J, with 13 bases in the middle. CDR1 and CDR2 from the germline V gene are LGHNT and FRNRAP. There are 15 residues in the CDR3. For the CDR3, the DNA is TGTGCTAGTGGTTTGGTACTTACAGGGAAGGAGACCCAGTACTTC. This sequence encodes CASGLVLTGKETQYF.

This chain connects TRBV27 to TRBJ1-5, with 9 bases aligning to TRBD1. V lost 4 bases, J lost 4 bases, and 8 bases stayed unmatched. The germline V gene encodes CDR1 MNHEY and CDR2 SMNVEV (reference sequence). The CDR3 consists of 16 residues. The CDR3 region has the DNA TGTGCCAGCAGTTCCTCCCCGACAGGGGGGAATCAGCCCCAGCATTTT. It codes for CASSSSPTGGNQPQHF.

This chain uses TRBV15 with TRBJ2-5, with D uncertain. V lost 1 base, J lost 2 bases, and 11 bases lay in between. Germline CDR1 reads LNHNV; CDR2 reads YYDKDF (reference sequence). The CDR3 length is 15 residues. DNA for the CDR3: TGTGCCACCAGCAGAGCTGGCAGCTTGCAAGAGACCCAGTACTTC. The encoded protein is CATSRAGSLQETQYF. Together with reference TRBV15 and TRBJ2-5, the CDR3 gives the full variable domain: DAMVIQNPRYQVTQFGKPVTLSCSQTLNHNVMYWYQQKSSQAPKLLFHYYDKDFNNEADTPDNFQSRRPNTSFCFLDIRSPGLGDTAMYLCATSRAGSLQETQYFGPGTRLLVL.

This clone has a single count. The gene calls are TRBV6-5 and TRBJ2-1, with 11 bases identical to TRBD2. Germline values: CDR1 MNHEY, CDR2 SVGAGI. The CDR3 consists of 15 residues. V shed 7 bases and J 7 bases; nucleotides not matched to a gene: 9. CDR3 sequence (DNA): TGTGCCAGCACTTGGCTAGCGGGAGGTGGTAATGAGCAGTTCTTC. Its translation is CASTWLAGGGNEQFF.

A word on this clone: Other DNA sequences within the sample encode an identical CDR3. The rearrangement uses TRBV19 and TRBJ1-1, with TRBD1 matching over 9 bases. The CDR3 is made up of 14 amino acids. Germline V gene lookup returns CDR1 LNHDA and CDR2 SQIVND (reference sequence). V lost 7 bases, J lost 2 bases, and 5 bases stayed unmatched. The CDR3 region has the DNA TGTGCCAGTACCGGACAGGGGTTAAACACTGAAGCTTTCTTT. Translating it yields CASTGQGLNTEAFF.

The chain employs TRBV9 and TRBJ2-1, with D maybe TRBD2 (7 bases). There are 15 residues in the CDR3. The V and J ends lost 0 bases and 10 bases respectively, with 17 bases between them. The germline V gene has CDR1 SGDLS and CDR2 YYNGEE. The CDR3 is CASSVEGEGLEEQFF. The CDR3, as DNA: TGTGCCAGCAGCGTAGAGGGGGAGGGCCTAGAGGAGCAGTTCTTC.

The sample holds one count of this clone. This chain connects TRBV7-9 to TRBJ2-7; D not resolved. The CDR3 sequence is 12 residues long. Germline V lookup: CDR1 SEHNR, CDR2 FQNEAQ (reference sequence). V was pared by 5 bases and J by 6 bases, with 11 bases between. The CDR3 reads CASSLGRAEQYF. In DNA, the CDR3 is TGTGCCAGCAGCCTCGGACGCGCCGAGCAGTACTTC. Complete variable domain (other parts from reference TRBV7-9 and TRBJ2-7): DTGVSQNPRHKITKRGQNVTFRCDPISEHNRLYWYRQTLGQGPEFLTYFQNEAQLEKSRLLSDRFSAERPKGSFSTLEIQRTEQGDSAMYLCASSLGRAEQYFGPGTRLTVT.

This sequence joins TRBV29-1 and TRBJ2-3; 7 nucleotides align to TRBD1. Unmatched junction bases numbered 8, after V lost 8 bases and J lost 6 bases. This CDR3 region has 12 residues. Germline V CDR1 and CDR2: SQVTM, ANQGSEA. CDR3 protein: CSSRQGPDTQYF. The CDR3 nucleotides read TGCAGCAGTAGACAGGGCCCGGATACGCAGTATTTT.

This clone was seen only once. The sample has other DNA sequences that encode this CDR3 too. The chain couples TRBV27 to TRBJ2-7; tentatively, D is TRBD1 (5 bases). Trimming took off 3 bases at V and 2 bases at J, with 11 bases between the two ends. Germline V gives CDR1 MNHEY, CDR2 SMNVEV (reference sequence). This CDR3 region has 14 residues. CDR3 in DNA: TGTGCCAGCAGTTTCCAGGGATCCCCCTACGAGCAGTACTTC. It codes for CASSFQGSPYEQYF.

This rearrangement joins TRBV28 to TRBJ2-7, with D perhaps TRBD2 (6 bases). The CDR3 spans 12 residues. Germline V lookup: CDR1 MDHEN, CDR2 SYDVKM. Trimming removed 6 bases at V and 7 bases at J, with 13 bases between. This chain's CDR3 is CASRGGGVEQYF. For the CDR3, the DNA is TGTGCCAGCAGGGGCGGAGGGGTAGAGCAGTACTTC.

In its sample, this clone was seen once. This chain connects TRBV7-9 to TRBJ2-4; possible D gene TRBD1, 5 bases. Germline V gives CDR1 SEHNR, CDR2 FQNEAQ (reference sequence). V was pared by 6 bases and J by 4 bases, with 13 bases between. The CDR3 has 14 residues. The CDR3 DNA reads as TGTGCCAGCAGTCAGGGATTGTCGAAAAACATTCAGTACTTC. This encodes CASSQGLSKNIQYF.

The chain joins TRBV27 to TRBJ1-1; D is perhaps TRBD1 (6 bases). V was cut by 4 bases and J by 0 bases, with 18 bases left in between. Per the germline V gene, CDR1 is MNHEY and CDR2 is SMNVEV (reference sequence). The CDR3 is 17 residues long. The DNA for the CDR3 is TGTGCCAGCAGTTCACATCCGGGACAAAGCATGAACACTGAAGCTTTCTTT. Translating gives CASSSHPGQSMNTEAFF.

This sequence joins TRBV7-9 and TRBJ2-7; D possibly matches TRBD1 or TRBD2 (5 bases each). V gave up 4 bases and J gave up 2 bases, with 15 bases separating them. The CDR3 is made up of 15 amino acids. Per germline, CDR1 SEHNR and CDR2 FQNEAQ (reference sequence). The CDR3 region has the DNA TGTGCCAGCAGCTCCGGGTCGGGGCCAACCTACGAGCAGTACTTC. Protein: CASSSGSGPTYEQYF.

This clone showed up just once. This CDR3 is also generated by other DNA sequences in the sample. The chain is built from TRBV7-9 and TRBJ2-1; weak D call: TRBD2 (5 bases). This CDR3 is built from 14 residues. Trimming removed 0 bases at V and 8 bases at J, with 11 bases between. Germline loops: CDR1 SEHNR, CDR2 FQNEAQ (reference sequence). The CDR3 reads CASSLANRGHEQFF. In DNA, the CDR3 is TGTGCCAGCAGCTTAGCGAACCGGGGTCATGAGCAGTTCTTC.

The chain carries TRBV6-1 and TRBJ1-2; 8 bases agree with TRBD1. Germline trimming cut 0 bases from V and 13 bases from J; bases unmatched to any gene: 19. The CDR3 totals 17 residues. Germline CDR1 is MNHNS and CDR2 is SASEGT. The CDR3 nucleotides are TGTGCCAGCAGTGAAGCGGTAGGACAGGGACCGGCAGGACTTGGCACCTTC. As protein: CASSEAVGQGPAGLGTF.